The following is a TCR beta chain sequence with its context. Its antigen is not identified. Between the trimmed V and J ends, which lost 8 bases and 2 bases, there was a span of 10 bases. Looked up from germline, CDR1 is MNHEY and CDR2 is SVGAGI. The CDR3 consists of 13 residues. This entry belongs to a study of tumor-infiltrating lymphocytes in localized non-small cell lung cancer. Profiled with immunoSEQ multiplex PCR; TCRdb holds only in-frame clones, not every one. The table records 10,000 to 15,000 clones, more than 65% of them present only once. Study-wide findings and caveats: Immunotypes IM1 and IM2 had similar TCR-derived T-cell fractions. TCR sequencing covered a subset of patients with enough tissue. Compared with uninvolved lung, tumors showed higher T cell infiltration by TCRbeta sequencing.

What was sequenced was lung tumor tissue. This receptor was taken from a human donor with non-small cell lung cancer. The V gene is TRBV6-5, the J gene TRBJ1-5, with a possible D match to TRBD1 (6 bases). In DNA form, the CDR3 reads TGTGCCAGCGGGGGGCCTGGCAATCAGCCCCAGCATTTT. Amino acid sequence: CASGGPGNQPQHF.